This TCR beta chain was recovered during a study of chemoradiotherapy in HPV16-positive cancers. Using immunoSEQ multiplex PCR, the repertoire was profiled, and TCRdb retains in-frame clones only, with some absent. The sample consists of tens of thousands of clones, about 91% of them appearing once. Study-wide results and limits: During treatment, candidate HPV-specific clones and E7-related motifs expanded in tumor. HPV-specific T cells were functionally defined from only a couple of HPV16-positive patients.

As concerns this clone: Its antigen is still unknown.

Germline CDR1 is SGHAT and CDR2 is FQNNGV. The V gene end was trimmed by 3 bases and the J gene end by 4 bases; junction bases not matched to a gene: 9. There are 17 residues in the CDR3. This sequence originates from a human donor with HPV-associated anogenital cancer. The chain couples TRBV11-2 to TRBJ2-2; 9 bases are a match to TRBD1. Sequenced material: blood, taken from a patient who underwent chemoradiotherapy. The CDR3 sequence is CASSFLPGQGGTGELFF. The CDR3 region has the DNA TGTGCCAGCAGCTTCCTACCGGGACAGGGTGGCACCGGGGAGCTGTTTTTT.